This entry is about one T cell receptor (beta chain). As yet, its antigen is unknown. Among the patients, aged 18 to 65, hyperthyroidism was newly diagnosed and had lasted under 2 months. This record belongs to a study of T cells in Graves' hyperthyroidism and ophthalmopathy. General study results and limits: Separating ophthalmopathy from stable hyperthyroidism was achieved by a 13 V-J model.

The length of the CDR3 is 12 residues. Germline CDR1 and CDR2: LNHDA and SQIVND (reference sequence). V shed 11 bases and J 5 bases; nucleotides not matched to a gene: 7. TCR beta CDR3 region amplification was performed from RNA transcripts. An initial round of RT-PCR targeting the TCR CDR3 relied on the HTBI primer set. TCRdb re-derived calls from the multiplex PCR reads in MiXCR, one entry per CDR3 protein. The top ten clones hold 16% of a sample with 600,000 to 850,000 distinct CDR3 sequences, 18% of them seen once. This chain links TRBV19 with TRBJ1-1; 8 bases agree with TRBD1. Sequencing was done on a sample of blood. This TCR was sampled from a woman aged 50 to 60 with Graves' hyperthyroidism that later progressed to Graves' ophthalmopathy. CDR3 coding DNA: TGTGCCGCAGGGGGCGCGTGGACTGAAGCTTTCTTT. Protein sequence: CAAGGAWTEAFF.